The T cell receptor (beta chain) under discussion was sequenced for a study of spatial heterogeneity in lung cancer. This clonotype has a count of ten or more. Via MiXCR, TCRdb re-called the 5' RACE reads, giving one row per CDR3 protein. The sample has 20,000 to 25,000 distinct CDR3 sequences, 4.6% seen once. The sample's time point: sample taken at primary tumor resection. Researchers sequenced whole RNA taken from tumor, nontumor lung or frozen PBMC without sorting. This sequence originates from a male donor with early-stage non-small cell lung cancer. The material was PBMCs, obtained at surgery.

CDR3 protein: CAWSVRGGSNSPLHF. For the CDR3, the DNA is TGTGCCTGGAGTGTACGAGGGGGCAGTAATTCACCCCTCCACTTT. V usage is TRBV30 and J usage is TRBJ1-6; TRBD1 matches 7 bases. The V and J ends lost 0 bases and 6 bases, in that order; junction bases with no gene match: 5. From germline, CDR1 is GTSNPN and CDR2 SVGIG (reference sequence). There are 15 residues in the CDR3.